The present T cell receptor (beta chain) was sequenced within a study of blood T cell repertoires in COVID-19. Trimming cost V 2 bases and J 1 base, with 5 bases left between them. The CDR3 is made up of 13 amino acids. Germline-derived CDR1 and CDR2 are SGHTA and FQGTGA. As regards this clone: At the DNA level, this CDR3 is encoded by other sequences in the same sample as well.

Here immunoSEQ multiplex PCR was the method, and the copy in TCRdb shows in-frame clones only, minus some. The sample yields about 250,000 clones, 65% to 90% seen once. The genes are TRBV7-3 and TRBJ1-1; no clear D. Sequenced sample: PBMCs or T cells enriched from blood (not recorded which). This receptor was obtained from a man aged 35 to 55 who had recovered from COVID-19. CDR3 amino acids: CASSLSGNTEAFF. The CDR3, as DNA: TGTGCCAGCAGCTTATCGGGGAACACTGAAGCTTTCTTT.